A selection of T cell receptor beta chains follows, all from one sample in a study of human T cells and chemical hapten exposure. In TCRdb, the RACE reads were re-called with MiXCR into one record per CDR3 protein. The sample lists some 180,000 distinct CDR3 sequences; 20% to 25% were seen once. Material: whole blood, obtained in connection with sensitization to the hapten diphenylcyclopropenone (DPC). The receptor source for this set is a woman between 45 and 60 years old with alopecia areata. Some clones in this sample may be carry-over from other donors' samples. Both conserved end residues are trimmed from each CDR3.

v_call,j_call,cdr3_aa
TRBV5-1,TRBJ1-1,ASSFAGTPEAF
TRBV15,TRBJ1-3,ATSRAMGGLSGNTIY
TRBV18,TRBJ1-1,ASSQDRAGTEAF
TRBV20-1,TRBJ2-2,SASPGTSGRPGELF
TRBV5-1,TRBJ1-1,ASSEGTAEAF
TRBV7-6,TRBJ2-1,ASSLVMRDNEQF
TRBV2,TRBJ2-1,ASSTRDEQF
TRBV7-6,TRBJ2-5,ASSPRLGTQY
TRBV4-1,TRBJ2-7,ASSQVRGEGEAYEQY
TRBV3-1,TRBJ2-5,ASSQRTPASGKETQY
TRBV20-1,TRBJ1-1,SARPGQMGFAF
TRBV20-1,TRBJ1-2,SASDRAGYT
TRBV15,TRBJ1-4,ATRIDRASEKLF
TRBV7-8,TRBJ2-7,ASSLDWSYEQY
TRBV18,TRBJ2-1,ASSPKGTSVHEQF
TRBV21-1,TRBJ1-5,ASSKASPNQPQH
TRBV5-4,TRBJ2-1,ASSIPSGSHEQF
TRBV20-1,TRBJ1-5,SARGPGAGQPQH
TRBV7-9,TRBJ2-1,ASSLAAHNEQF
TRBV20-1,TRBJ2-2,SARTSGRLGELF
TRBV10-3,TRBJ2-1,AISWQGKEQF
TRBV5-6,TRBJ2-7,ASSYRTSGRVYEQY
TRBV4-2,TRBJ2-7,ASSRPGQGTYEQY
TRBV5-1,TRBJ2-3,ASSITSGSTDTQY
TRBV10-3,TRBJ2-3,AISPSGTPTDTQY
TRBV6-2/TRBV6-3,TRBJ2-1,ASSYSLRENVNEQF
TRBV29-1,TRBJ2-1,SVAKNAGNNEQF
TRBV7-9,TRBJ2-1,ASSLNTANEQF
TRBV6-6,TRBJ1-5,ASSYAQGALNQPQH
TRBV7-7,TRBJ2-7,ASSLVAGAHEQY
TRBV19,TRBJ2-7,ASSIGQGSYEQY
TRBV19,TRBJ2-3,ASSGRTSGSSDTQY
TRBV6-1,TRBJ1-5,ASSEMQQGAWGQPQH
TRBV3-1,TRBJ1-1,ASSQGPGAGTEAF
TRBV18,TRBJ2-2,ASSQPGQGDTGELF
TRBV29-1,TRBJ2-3,SVTRDPKPTDTQY
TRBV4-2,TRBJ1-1,ASSLRTGRTEAF
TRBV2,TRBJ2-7,ASSVKAGGPGQY
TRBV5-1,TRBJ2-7,ASSDRGRTSHEQY
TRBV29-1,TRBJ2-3,SVAGRNTDTQY
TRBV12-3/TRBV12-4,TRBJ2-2,ASRKTSENTGELF
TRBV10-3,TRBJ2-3,AISVLMGKLSTDTQY
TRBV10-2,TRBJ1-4,ASGRGEDEKLF
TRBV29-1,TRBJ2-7,SVEKEGTYEQY
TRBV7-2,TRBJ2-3,ASSLKPGLSTDTQY
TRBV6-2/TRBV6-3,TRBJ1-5,ASSYVRGSNQPQH
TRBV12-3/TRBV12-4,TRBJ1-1,ASSTRTEAF
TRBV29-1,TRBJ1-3,SVGQGGGGGNTIY
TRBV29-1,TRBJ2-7,SALDREGRHEQY
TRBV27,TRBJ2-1,ASGSLYNEQF
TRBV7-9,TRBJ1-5,ASSSEIQPQH
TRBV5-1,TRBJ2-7,ASSPGLAGVAYEQY
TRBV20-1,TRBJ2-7,SASYNEQY
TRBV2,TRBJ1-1,ASSHGTPGTEAF